The present TCR beta chain was sequenced within a study of blood T cell repertoires in COVID-19. Study background: Some COVID-19 samples were acute and others convalescent; all came from the United States, Italy and Spain. T cells, B-cell-depleted T cells, or PBMCs supplied cDNA or gDNA.

The CDR3 runs 16 residues. With V trimmed by 5 bases and J by 0 bases, 6 bases remained unmatched. The germline V gene encodes CDR1 SEHNR and CDR2 FQNEAQ (reference sequence). Authors' processing steps: Estimation of nucleated cell counts relied on the amplification of reference gene primers. The protocol was immunoSEQ multiplex PCR, while the TCRdb copy is restricted to in-frame clones and leaves out a portion. V and J calls and clone size come straight from that table; D and trimming were deduced from the DNA. In the table there are 100,000 to 120,000 clones, 60% to 80% of which are singletons. This receptor was taken from an elderly woman with active or convalescent COVID-19. This chain uses TRBV7-9 with TRBJ2-2; 7 bases fit TRBD1. The source material was peripheral blood. CDR3 in amino acids: CASSAPGTANTGELFF. The CDR3 DNA sequence: TGTGCCAGCAGCGCCCCCGGGACAGCGAACACCGGGGAGCTGTTTTTT.